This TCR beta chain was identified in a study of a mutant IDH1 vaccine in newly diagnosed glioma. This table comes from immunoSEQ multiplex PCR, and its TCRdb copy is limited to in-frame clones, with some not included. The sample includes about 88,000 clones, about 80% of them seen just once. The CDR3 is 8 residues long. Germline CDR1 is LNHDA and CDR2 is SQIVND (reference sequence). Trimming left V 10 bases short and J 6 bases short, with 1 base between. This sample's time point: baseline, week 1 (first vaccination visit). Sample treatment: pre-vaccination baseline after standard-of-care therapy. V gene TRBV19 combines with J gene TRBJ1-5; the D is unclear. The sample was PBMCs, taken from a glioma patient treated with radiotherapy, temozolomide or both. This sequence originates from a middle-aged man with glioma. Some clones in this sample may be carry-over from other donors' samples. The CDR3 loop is CAIQPQHF. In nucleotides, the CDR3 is TGTGCCATTCAGCCCCAGCATTTT.